This passage covers 8 T cell receptor beta chains from one sample sequenced in a study of vaccination effects on CD4 cells after COVID-19. CD4+ T cells specific for antigen were expanded with viral peptide pools by the ViraFEST assay before sequencing. A 10-day culture period preceded the isolation of CD4+ T cells. Testing of the vaccine recipients showed negative nucleocapsid antibodies and no prior SARS-CoV-2 infection. Their target antigens are unknown. The method was immunoSEQ multiplex PCR; TCRdb's version includes in-frame clones alone and lacks a portion of them. The repertoire consists of 68,000 or so clones, with about 80% occurring once and the leading ten covering more than 10%. The sample here was CD4+ T cells from PBMCs cultured with SARS-CoV-2 spike peptides, taken before COVID-19 vaccination. Every receptor here comes from a human donor who received a COVID-19 vaccine.

The genes are TRBV5-6 and TRBJ2-5; the D gene is possibly TRBD1 (5 bases). Germline V CDR1 and CDR2: SGHDT, YYEEEE. The CDR3 length is 13 residues. The V end lost 4 bases, the J end lost 2 bases, and 9 bases lay between the germline ends. The chain's CDR3 is CASSKTDQETQYF. DNA for the CDR3: TGTGCCAGCAGCAAGACAGATCAAGAGACCCAGTACTTC.

This chain connects TRBV4-1 to TRBJ1-1; D not certain. V shed 0 bases and J shed 7 bases, with 15 bases lying between them. Germline CDR1 is MGHRA and CDR2 is YSYEKL. CDR3 length: 15 amino acids. The CDR3 protein is CASSQDRRNRDEAFF. In DNA, the CDR3 is TGCGCCAGCAGCCAAGATCGAAGAAACCGGGATGAAGCTTTCTTT.

V usage is TRBV12-3 or TRBV12-4 and J usage is TRBJ1-2; D unresolved. CDR3 length equals 12 residues. Trimming shortened V by 5 bases and J by 3 bases, and 7 bases separated the two germline ends. CDR3 DNA sequence: TGTGCCAGCAGTCAGGCCTACTATGGCTACACCTTC. As protein: CASSQAYYGYTF.

About this clone: The sample carries other DNA sequences with the same CDR3. The CDR3 protein is CASSYTTGDYGYTF. CDR3 nucleotide sequence: TGTGCCAGCAGTTACACTACAGGGGACTATGGCTACACCTTC. This rearrangement joins TRBV6-5 to TRBJ1-2, with 7 bases identical to TRBD1. The V gene's germline CDR1 is MNHEY and CDR2 SVGAGI. CDR3 length equals 14 residues. V was clipped by 2 bases and J by 3 bases; unmatched bases: 3.

The rearrangement uses TRBV7-8 and TRBJ1-5; no firm D call. This CDR3 has 13 amino acids. Per the germline V gene, CDR1 is SGHVS and CDR2 is FQNEAQ. The V end was cut by 1 base, the J end by 7 bases, with 8 bases between. The chain's CDR3 is CASSLGFLQPQHF. CDR3 bases: TGTGCCAGCAGCTTAGGGTTCCTACAGCCCCAGCATTTT.

The chain employs TRBV29-1 and TRBJ2-2; 8 bases map to TRBD2. Germline CDR1 reads SQVTM; CDR2 reads ANQGSEA. V was clipped by 7 bases and J by 7 bases; unmatched bases: 8. This CDR3 spans 13 amino acids. CDR3 nucleotide sequence: TGCAGCGCCGGACTAGCAGCGGTCGGGGAGCTGTTTTTT. This sequence encodes CSAGLAAVGELFF.

The chain employs TRBV5-1 and TRBJ1-1; 7 bases match TRBD1. CDR3 length: 17 amino acids. Germline CDR1 reads SGHRS; CDR2 reads YFSETQ. The V and J ends lost 4 bases and 3 bases, in that order; junction bases with no gene match: 15. This chain's CDR3 is CASSLRQGLSGYTEAFF. The CDR3 nucleotides read TGCGCCAGCAGCCTCCGACAGGGATTAAGTGGGTACACTGAAGCTTTCTTT.

J is TRBJ1-2 and V is TRBV5-6, with D possibly being TRBD1 (6 bases). Germline assignment: CDR1 SGHDT and CDR2 YYEEEE. The CDR3 has 12 amino acids. The V end lost 3 bases, the J end lost 7 bases, and 10 bases lay between the germline ends. The CDR3 here is CASSSGVGGYTF. The CDR3 DNA reads as TGTGCCAGCAGCTCAGGGGTTGGTGGCTACACCTTC. Full variable domain (missing parts from reference TRBV5-6 and TRBJ1-2): DAGVTQSPTHLIKTRGQQVTLRCSPKSGHDTVSWYQQALGQGPQFIFQYYEEEERQRGNFPDRFSGHQFPNYSSELNVNALLLGDSALYLCASSSGVGGYTFGSGTRLTVV.